The 24 T cell receptor beta chains below were found in one sample sequenced in a study of blood T cell repertoires in COVID-19. TCRdb's copy holds only in-frame clones and misses some; the assay was immunoSEQ multiplex PCR. The sample lists 140,000 to 150,000 clones, more than 75% occurring once. Material for sequencing was peripheral blood. All receptors derive from a man aged 50-60 years who had recovered from COVID-19.

This chain links TRBV29-1 with TRBJ1-2, with D perhaps matching TRBD1 (6 bases). Germline CDR1 reads SQVTM; CDR2 reads ANQGSEA. V was trimmed by 0 bases and J by 2 bases, leaving 16 bases between them. This CDR3 is 16 amino acids long. In nucleotides, the CDR3 is TGCAGCGTTGAAGATTTAGCGGGGGCGCGGAACTATGGCTACACCTTC. This sequence encodes CSVEDLAGARNYGYTF.

This clone has only a few counts. The chain uses TRBV4-3 and TRBJ2-7; D uncertain. This CDR3 has 13 amino acids. Per germline, CDR1 LGHNA and CDR2 YSLEER. Trimming shortened V by 1 base and J by 2 bases, and 6 bases separated the two germline ends. The CDR3 loop reads CASSQARAYEQYF. The CDR3 DNA reads TGCGCCAGCAGCCAAGCCCGAGCCTACGAGCAGTACTTC.

The chain combines TRBV7-2 with TRBJ2-3; 12 nucleotides match TRBD2. The CDR3 runs 17 residues. Germline values: CDR1 SGHTA, CDR2 FQGNSA. Unmatched junction bases numbered 3, after V lost 0 bases and J lost 2 bases. CDR3 protein: CASSLAGLAGTTDTQYF. The CDR3 DNA reads as TGTGCCAGCAGCTTAGCAGGACTAGCGGGGACCACAGATACGCAGTATTTT.

This chain joins TRBV19 and TRBJ1-1; tentatively, D is TRBD1 (5 bases). Per germline, CDR1 LNHDA and CDR2 SQIVND (reference sequence). Trimming pared 6 bases from V and 2 bases from J, leaving 10 bases between. The CDR3 sequence is 13 residues long. CDR3 in amino acids: CASRLGLNTEAFF. CDR3 nucleotide sequence: TGTGCCAGTAGGTTGGGACTCAACACTGAAGCTTTCTTT.

The chain couples TRBV12-5 to TRBJ2-7; possible D gene TRBD1, 6 bases. V dropped 1 base and J dropped 6 bases, with 13 bases sitting between them. CDR1 LGHNT and CDR2 FRNRAP come from the germline V gene. The CDR3 loop spans 14 amino acids. CDR3 residues: CASGLASRGSEQYF. As DNA, the CDR3 is TGTGCTAGTGGTTTGGCTTCCAGGGGTTCCGAGCAGTACTTC.

The chain employs TRBV2 and TRBJ1-2; a possible D gene is TRBD1 (6 bases). Germline V gene lookup returns CDR1 SNHLY and CDR2 FYNNEI. CDR3 length: 14 amino acids. V lost 4 bases and J 13 bases, leaving 22 bases between the germline ends. In nucleotides, the CDR3 is TGTGCCAGCAGTGGGTTTATCCGGGACATAAGATCCACCTTC. It codes for CASSGFIRDIRSTF.

This clone was seen only once. The rearrangement links TRBV6-5 to TRBJ1-1; 7 positions agree with TRBD1. The CDR3 has 14 amino acids. Trimming cost V 7 bases and J 3 bases; bases outside gene matches: 8. In germline, CDR1 is MNHEY, CDR2 SVGAGI. The CDR3 spells CASISDREDTEAFF. For the CDR3, the DNA is TGTGCCAGCATTAGCGACAGGGAGGACACTGAAGCTTTCTTT.

The V and J genes are TRBV7-9 and TRBJ1-2; the match to TRBD1 covers 9 bases. The CDR3 length is 12 residues. The junction had 1 base not matched to a gene; V was cut back by 8 bases and J by 3 bases. Germline V lookup: CDR1 SEHNR, CDR2 FQNEAQ (reference sequence). CDR3 amino acids: CASWTGDYGYTF. CDR3 nucleotides: TGTGCCAGCTGGACAGGGGACTATGGCTACACCTTC.

The chain is built from TRBV5-1 and TRBJ2-1; the match to TRBD2 covers 8 bases. Germline CDR1 reads SGHRS; CDR2 reads YFSETQ. Trimming removed 3 bases from V and 4 bases from J; junction bases left unmatched: 6. This CDR3 is built from 15 residues. The CDR3 spells CASSSAAGGYNEQFF. In nucleotides, the CDR3 is TGCGCCAGCAGCTCCGCTGCGGGGGGTTACAATGAGCAGTTCTTC. The full variable domain, rest sourced from reference TRBV5-1 and TRBJ2-1, is KAGVTQTPRYLIKTRGQQVTLSCSPISGHRSVSWYQQTPGQGLQFLFEYFSETQRNKGNFPGRFSGRQFSNSRSEMNVSTLELGDSALYLCASSSAAGGYNEQFFGPGTRLTVL.

This clone was seen a handful of times. This chain joins TRBV15 and TRBJ1-2; D may be TRBD1 (6 bases). Germline CDR1 is LNHNV and CDR2 is YYDKDF (reference sequence). The CDR3 extends over 15 amino acids. Trimming removed 4 bases at V and 3 bases at J, with 15 bases between. CDR3 loop: CATSNYGTPDYGYTF. Written as DNA, the CDR3 is TGTGCCACCAGCAACTACGGGACACCCGACTATGGCTACACCTTC.

The chain has TRBV10-1 and TRBJ2-3, with D perhaps TRBD1 (7 bases). Per the germline V gene, CDR1 is WNHNN and CDR2 is SYGVQD (reference sequence). V was trimmed by 2 bases and J by 4 bases, leaving 13 bases between them. This CDR3 has 15 residues. Here the CDR3 DNA reads TGCGCCAGCAGTGAGGGAGGGGGCGAAGCAGATACGCAGTATTTT. Its protein product is CASSEGGGEADTQYF.

The sample holds one count of this clone. The V gene is TRBV30, the J gene TRBJ2-5, with 10 bases that match TRBD1. The CDR3 covers 13 residues. The trim removed 5 bases at V and 5 bases at J, leaving 5 bases unmatched. Germline lookup yields CDR1 GTSNPN and CDR2 SVGIG (reference sequence). The CDR3, as DNA: TGTGCCTGGGACAGGGGGCGTGCGGAGACCCAGTACTTC. It encodes CAWDRGRAETQYF.

J is TRBJ1-1 and V is TRBV3-1 (or the pseudogene TRBV3-2); D call uncertain. The germline V and J ends were trimmed by 4 bases and 1 base, with 13 bases remaining between them. Germline lookup yields CDR1 LGHDT and CDR2 YNNKEL (reference sequence). The CDR3 contains 15 residues. CDR3 coding DNA: TGTGCCAGCAGCCGAATGAGGGTTCAGAACACTGAAGCTTTCTTT. Translating gives CASSRMRVQNTEAFF.

This clone appeared a few times. V usage is TRBV30 and J usage is TRBJ1-2; D perhaps matches TRBD1 (6 bases). Germline values: CDR1 GTSNPN, CDR2 SVGIG (reference sequence). The V end was cut by 6 bases, the J end by 4 bases, with 9 bases between. The CDR3 loop spans 11 amino acids. The DNA of the CDR3 is TGTGCCTGTTACAGGGTCTATGGCTACACCTTC. Protein product: CACYRVYGYTF.

The rearrangement links TRBV4-3 to TRBJ1-3; 10 bases agree with TRBD1. V lost 4 bases to trimming and J lost 1 base; unmatched junction nucleotides: 4. Per the germline V gene, CDR1 is LGHNA and CDR2 is YSLEER. CDR3 length equals 16 residues. CDR3 residues: CASSLTGGFSGNTIYF. As DNA, the CDR3 is TGCGCCAGCAGCCTGACAGGGGGCTTTTCTGGAAACACCATATATTTT.

This clone occurred a few times. The chain has TRBV2 and TRBJ1-5; possibly TRBD1 for D (6 bases). Germline V gives CDR1 SNHLY, CDR2 FYNNEI. The CDR3 runs to 15 residues. V dropped 4 bases and J dropped 0 bases, with 10 bases sitting between them. CDR3 region: CASSGQGSSNQPQHF. In DNA form, the CDR3 reads TGTGCCAGCAGTGGCCAGGGGTCTAGCAATCAGCCCCAGCATTTT. Complete variable domain (other parts from reference TRBV2 and TRBJ1-5): EPEVTQTPSHQVTQMGQEVILRCVPISNHLYFYWYRQILGQKVEFLVSFYNNEISEKSEIFDDQFSVERPDGSNFTLKIRSTKLEDSAMYFCASSGQGSSNQPQHFGDGTRLSIL.

The rearrangement links TRBV6-6 to TRBJ1-6; D may be TRBD1 (5 bases). V lost 6 bases, J lost 10 bases, and 16 bases lay in between. There are 14 residues in the CDR3. In germline, CDR1 is MNHNY, CDR2 SVGAGI (reference sequence). This CDR3 is CASSIEGVYSPLHF. The CDR3 DNA is TGTGCCAGCAGCATAGAAGGGGTCTACTCACCCCTCCACTTT.

This chain links TRBV5-8 with TRBJ2-1; a possible D gene is TRBD1 (6 bases). CDR1 is SGHTS, CDR2 YDEGEE, per germline. CDR3 length: 12 residues. V was shortened by 4 bases and J by 4 bases, with 6 bases between the two germline ends. The CDR3 coding sequence is TGTGCCAGCAGCGGACAGTACAATGAGCAGTTCTTC. Translated: CASSGQYNEQFF.

The chain has TRBV6-5 and TRBJ2-3, with 7 positions matching TRBD2. V gave up 7 bases and J gave up 1 base; unmatched junction bases: 5. Germline CDR1 reads MNHEY; CDR2 reads SVGAGI. This CDR3 contains 14 residues. The CDR3: CASTPGGGTDTQYF. Written as DNA, the CDR3 is TGTGCCAGCACCCCGGGGGGAGGCACAGATACGCAGTATTTT.

CDR3: CASSFSRAYEQYF. The CDR3 DNA follows: TGTGCCAGCAGTTTCTCCAGGGCCTACGAGCAGTACTTC. V is TRBV6-2 or TRBV6-3 and J is TRBJ2-7, with TRBD1 as a possible D gene (5 bases). Trimming cost V 4 bases and J 2 bases, with 9 bases left between them. The germline V gene encodes CDR1 MNHEY and CDR2 SVGEGT. CDR3 size: 13 residues.

This chain joins TRBV5-6 and TRBJ2-1; TRBD2 agrees at 8 bases. This CDR3 is 13 amino acids long. Germline V gene lookup returns CDR1 SGHDT and CDR2 YYEEEE. V lost 4 bases, J lost 10 bases, and 7 bases stayed unmatched. In nucleotides, the CDR3 is TGTGCCAGCAGCGTAAGCGGGGGCTGGGAGCAGTTCTTC. It is translated as CASSVSGGWEQFF.

This sequence joins TRBV7-9 and TRBJ2-2, with no clear D. Per germline, CDR1 SEHNR and CDR2 FQNEAQ (reference sequence). Deletions cut 4 bases from V and 1 base from J, with 4 bases between. The CDR3 extends over 13 amino acids. The CDR3 DNA sequence: TGTGCCAGCAGCTCTATGAACACCGGGGAGCTGTTTTTT. Its translation is CASSSMNTGELFF. The full variable domain, in which reference TRBV7-9 and TRBJ2-2 provide the parts outside the CDR3, is DTGVSQNPRHKITKRGQNVTFRCDPISEHNRLYWYRQTLGQGPEFLTYFQNEAQLEKSRLLSDRFSAERPKGSFSTLEIQRTEQGDSAMYLCASSSMNTGELFFGEGSRLTVL.

This chain joins TRBV3-1 (or the pseudogene TRBV3-2) and TRBJ2-3; 7 bases match TRBD2. Germline CDR1 reads LGHDT; CDR2 reads YNNKEL (reference sequence). J lost 1 base, V lost 5 bases, and 0 bases had no gene match. The CDR3 length is 13 residues. The CDR3 sequence is CASSGGGTDTQYF. CDR3 DNA: TGTGCCAGCAGCGGGGGGGGCACAGATACGCAGTATTTT.

The chain carries TRBV5-1 and TRBJ2-3; 7 bases match TRBD1. Looked up from germline, CDR1 is SGHRS and CDR2 is YFSETQ. The CDR3 is 16 residues long. J gave up 0 bases and V 4 bases, and 8 bases lay outside the gene matches. The CDR3: CASSPGRTGSTDTQYF. The CDR3 nucleotides are TGCGCCAGCAGCCCCGGCCGGACAGGTAGCACAGATACGCAGTATTTT.